Listed below are T cell receptor beta chains from one sample, sequenced in a study of CXCR3-negative and CXCR3-positive naive CD8 T cells. TCRdb re-called the 5' RACE reads and shows each CDR3 protein once, DNA omitted. Found here are 100,000 to 150,000 distinct CDR3 sequences; the top ten clones hold under 0.5%. Sequenced input: naive CXCR3- CD8+ T cells from blood. The source of these receptors is a human donor in good health. Some clones in this sample may be carry-over from other donors' samples. Each CDR3 is given with its conserved first and last residue.

CDR3 protein	V gene	J gene
CASSPGDNTGELFF	TRBV6-4	TRBJ2-2
CASSLRERQAGNQPQHF	TRBV28	TRBJ1-5
CASSSGTGSDGYTF	TRBV6-2/TRBV6-3	TRBJ1-2
CASSFANTGELFF	TRBV5-1	TRBJ2-2
CASRKTGQGHTEAFF	TRBV28	TRBJ1-1
CASSVGDEQFF	TRBV9	TRBJ2-1
CASSQDGVQPQHF	TRBV4-1	TRBJ1-5
CASSLAFGQGAKDTQYF	TRBV5-1	TRBJ2-3
CASCFRSRYNEQFF	TRBV28	TRBJ2-1
CASSSTGTASSYEQYF	TRBV5-4	TRBJ2-7
CSARGASGLAGFTDTQYF	TRBV20-1	TRBJ2-3
CASSQGDTGELFF	TRBV12-3/TRBV12-4	TRBJ2-2
CSAWTGSYEQYF	TRBV29-1	TRBJ2-7
CASSQSTGANSPLHF	TRBV23-1	TRBJ1-6
CASSSRPGDEQFF	TRBV5-1	TRBJ2-1
CASSLGLQRPYEQYF	TRBV5-5	TRBJ2-7
CASSLEIIASPLHF	TRBV7-8	TRBJ1-6
CASSHQTGGFNQPQHF	TRBV28	TRBJ1-5
CASSLGRSRYEQYF	TRBV13	TRBJ2-7
CASSIDRRGGRANVLTF	TRBV19	TRBJ2-6
CASCQESFTPGVTDTQYF	TRBV4-1	TRBJ2-3
CASSHYDSYNEQFF	TRBV14	TRBJ2-1
CASSLGAGTPYEQYF	TRBV7-2	TRBJ2-7
CASSLDSGRFGGNEQFF	TRBV28	TRBJ2-1
CASSLRQAENTGELFF	TRBV5-1	TRBJ2-2
CSAPLEPRDRAGNEQFF	TRBV20-1	TRBJ2-1
CASNRTGGSSPLHF	TRBV6-5	TRBJ1-6
CATHGGTDTQYF	TRBV27	TRBJ2-3
CASSTDSSGYEQYF	TRBV5-1	TRBJ2-7
CSVRGTGGYNEQFF	TRBV29-1	TRBJ2-1
CASSWTMNTEAFF	TRBV4-3	TRBJ1-1
CASSGTSGGNEQFF	TRBV6-4	TRBJ2-1
CASSSGQYNQPQHF	TRBV12-3/TRBV12-4	TRBJ1-5
CASSIEAAAGLIAEAFF	TRBV21-1	TRBJ1-1
CASSKVSQTGVVWGYTF	TRBV21-1	TRBJ1-2
CASSEVKFFSYEQYF	TRBV28	TRBJ2-7
CASSYGGVYGANVLTF	TRBV5-5	TRBJ2-6
CASTPEGLASGLKTQYF	TRBV7-8	TRBJ2-5
CASRGQGEGEQFF	TRBV12-3/TRBV12-4	TRBJ2-1
CSVRTSGSYEQYF	TRBV29-1	TRBJ2-7
CASSTGQGMPDTQYF	TRBV2	TRBJ2-3